The 9 T cell receptor beta chains listed next were all sequenced from one sample in a study of blood T cell repertoires in COVID-19. Profiled with immunoSEQ multiplex PCR; TCRdb holds only in-frame clones, not every one. This sample carries under 250,000 clones, roughly 88% of them seen once, and the ten largest clones take 25% to 35%. Sample: peripheral blood. The source is a man between 35 and 55 years old with acute or convalescent COVID-19.

V gene TRBV6-1 combines with J gene TRBJ2-3; D perhaps matches TRBD2 (5 bases). Germline CDR1 and CDR2: MNHNS and SASEGT. V was clipped by 3 bases and J by 5 bases, with 9 bases between them. The CDR3 is made up of 13 amino acids. CDR3 in amino acids: CASSEGEKDTQYF. The CDR3, as DNA: TGTGCCAGCAGTGAGGGAGAAAAAGATACGCAGTATTTT.

This clone was seen a single time. CDR3 nucleotides: TGTGCCAGCTCACCGGGGCGGGGGACTGAAGCTTTCTTT. This translates into CASSPGRGTEAFF. The chain is built from TRBV18 and TRBJ1-1; TRBD1 might be the D (5 bases). Trimming cost V 3 bases and J 5 bases, with 10 bases left between them. CDR1 and CDR2 from the germline V gene are KGHSH and LQKENI. The CDR3 spans 13 residues.

To note about this clone: This specimen includes other DNA sequences encoding the same CDR3. The chain has TRBV5-1 and TRBJ2-3, with D unclear. This CDR3 spans 12 amino acids. Germline V CDR1 and CDR2: SGHRS, YFSETQ. The V gene lost 8 bases and the J gene lost 3 bases, with 10 bases spanning the gap. Here the CDR3 DNA reads TGCGCCAGTTCCCTTGTAACAGATACGCAGTATTTT. This encodes CASSLVTDTQYF.

This chain uses TRBV9 with TRBJ1-4; 10 bases match TRBD1. CDR3 length: 15 residues. The germline CDR1 and CDR2 sequences are SGDLS and YYNGEE. After removal of 3 bases from V and 4 bases from J, the junction contained 3 bases not matched to a gene. Here the CDR3 reads CASSADRGRNEKLFF. In DNA, the CDR3 is TGTGCCAGCAGCGCCGACAGGGGGCGTAATGAAAAACTGTTTTTT.

This chain joins TRBV5-5 and TRBJ1-3; D unresolved. The length of the CDR3 is 16 residues. The germline gives CDR1 SGHKS, CDR2 YYEKEE (reference sequence). V shed 4 bases and J shed 4 bases, with 18 bases lying between them. The CDR3 spells CASSPRRGPRGNTIYF. CDR3 sequence (DNA): TGTGCCAGCAGCCCACGACGGGGTCCGCGAGGAAACACCATATATTTT.

This clone was picked up a small number of times. This rearrangement joins TRBV5-4 to TRBJ1-3; D is possibly TRBD1 (6 bases). V lost 0 bases, J lost 5 bases, and 12 bases lay in between. The CDR3 is 15 residues long. Germline assignment: CDR1 SGHNT and CDR2 YYREEE (reference sequence). CDR3 coding DNA: TGTGCCAGCAGCTTGGACAGGGCGACTCGAAACACCATATATTTT. Encoded protein: CASSLDRATRNTIYF.

A note on this clone: This specimen includes other DNA sequences encoding the same CDR3. This chain links TRBV5-4 with TRBJ2-1; D unclear. The V gene's germline CDR1 is SGHNT and CDR2 YYREEE (reference sequence). This CDR3 has 13 residues. The V gene lost 2 bases and the J gene lost 4 bases, with 7 bases spanning the gap. The DNA of the CDR3 is TGTGCCAGCAGCTTAGCACCATACAATGAGCAGTTCTTC. Translated: CASSLAPYNEQFF.

This chain connects TRBV28 to TRBJ2-1; maybe TRBD1 (5 bases). Trimming removed 6 bases from V and 1 base from J, with 16 bases in between. The germline CDR1 and CDR2 sequences are MDHEN and SYDVKM. The CDR3 extends over 16 amino acids. The CDR3 DNA is TGTGCCAGCAGGTCGATGACAGCTTCATCCTACAATGAGCAGTTCTTC. It translates to CASRSMTASSYNEQFF.

V gene TRBV14 combines with J gene TRBJ2-3, with TRBD2 as a possible D gene (5 bases). Germline CDR1 and CDR2: SGHDN and FVKESK. This CDR3 comprises 14 residues. V lost 2 bases to trimming and J lost 5 bases, with 11 bases between them. The CDR3 sequence: CASSQIRDQDTQYF. Here the CDR3 DNA reads TGTGCCAGCAGCCAAATCCGGGATCAAGATACGCAGTATTTT.